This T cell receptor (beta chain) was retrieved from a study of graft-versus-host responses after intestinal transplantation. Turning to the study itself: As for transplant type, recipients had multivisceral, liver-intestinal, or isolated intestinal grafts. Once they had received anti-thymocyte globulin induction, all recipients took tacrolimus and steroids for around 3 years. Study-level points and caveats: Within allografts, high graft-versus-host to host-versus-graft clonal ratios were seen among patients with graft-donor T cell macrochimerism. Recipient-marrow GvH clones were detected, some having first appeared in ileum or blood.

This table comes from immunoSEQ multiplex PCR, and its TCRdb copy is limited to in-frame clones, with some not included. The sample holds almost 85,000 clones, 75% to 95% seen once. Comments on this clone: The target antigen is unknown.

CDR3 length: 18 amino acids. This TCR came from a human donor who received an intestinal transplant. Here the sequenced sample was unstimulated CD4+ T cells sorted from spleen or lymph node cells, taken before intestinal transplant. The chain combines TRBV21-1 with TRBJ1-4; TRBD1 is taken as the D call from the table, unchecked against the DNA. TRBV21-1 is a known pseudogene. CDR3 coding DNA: TGTGCCAGCAGCAAAAAACCGGCCCAGGTTGGGGCACGGGAAAAACTGTTTTTT. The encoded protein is CASSKKPAQVGAREKLFF.